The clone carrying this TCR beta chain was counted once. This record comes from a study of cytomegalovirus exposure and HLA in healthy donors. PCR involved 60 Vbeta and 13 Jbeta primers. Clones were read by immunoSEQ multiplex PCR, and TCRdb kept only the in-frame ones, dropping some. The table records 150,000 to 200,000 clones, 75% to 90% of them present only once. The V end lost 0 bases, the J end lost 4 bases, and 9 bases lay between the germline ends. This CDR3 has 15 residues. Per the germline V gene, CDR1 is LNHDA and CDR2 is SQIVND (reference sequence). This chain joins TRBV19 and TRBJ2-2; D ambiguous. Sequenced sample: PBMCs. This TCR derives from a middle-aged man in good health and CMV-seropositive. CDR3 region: CASSIDQSITGELFF. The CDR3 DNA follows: TGTGCCAGTAGTATAGATCAATCCATCACCGGGGAGCTGTTTTTT.